This TCR beta chain is from a study of T cell responses to AZD1222 COVID-19 vaccine. On the study more broadly: Pooled together were second doses at about 4 or about 12 weeks. Broader study findings: Sampling captured repertoires only after the peak T cell response. The reported proportion of spike-specific TCRs targeting unmutated variant regions was nearly half. Clonal diversity was possibly underestimated; the donors were predominantly white British and more often female.

The data were produced by immunoSEQ multiplex PCR, yet TCRdb's version contains in-frame clones alone and is incomplete. The sample has about 140,000 clones, about 90% seen once; the top ten hold approximately 3.1%. Germline V gene sequence: CDR1 SNHLY, CDR2 FYNNEI. The CDR3 has 15 amino acids. V lost 6 bases to trimming and J lost 6 bases; unmatched junction nucleotides: 10. For this clone: Antigen specificity is unknown.

The sample consisted of peripheral blood, taken on day 0 of AZD1222 vaccination. The receptor's source is an adult in good health. V gene TRBV2 combines with J gene TRBJ2-3, with 9 bases that match TRBD1. In DNA, the CDR3 is TGTGCCAGCAGGGCCAGGACAGGGGAAGGGGATACGCAGTATTTT. It is translated as CASRARTGEGDTQYF. The full variable domain, rest sourced from reference TRBV2 and TRBJ2-3, is EPEVTQTPSHQVTQMGQEVILRCVPISNHLYFYWYRQILGQKVEFLVSFYNNEISEKSEIFDDQFSVERPDGSNFTLKIRSTKLEDSAMYFCASRARTGEGDTQYFGPGTRLTVL.